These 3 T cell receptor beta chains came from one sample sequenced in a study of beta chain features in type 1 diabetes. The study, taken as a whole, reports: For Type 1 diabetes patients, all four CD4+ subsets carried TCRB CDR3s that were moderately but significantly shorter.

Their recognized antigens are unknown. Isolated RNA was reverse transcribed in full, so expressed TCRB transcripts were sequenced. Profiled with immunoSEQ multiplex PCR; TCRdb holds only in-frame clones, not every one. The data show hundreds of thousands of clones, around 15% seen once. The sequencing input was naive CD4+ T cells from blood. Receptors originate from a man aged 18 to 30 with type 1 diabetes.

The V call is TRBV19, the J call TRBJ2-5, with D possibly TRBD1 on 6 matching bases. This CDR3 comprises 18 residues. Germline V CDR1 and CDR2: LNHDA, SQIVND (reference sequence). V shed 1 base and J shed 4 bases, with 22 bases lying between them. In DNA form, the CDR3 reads TGTGCCAGTAGTATAGTCTCCCCTACAGGGATAGTCGGAGAGACCCAGTACTTC. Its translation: CASSIVSPTGIVGETQYF.

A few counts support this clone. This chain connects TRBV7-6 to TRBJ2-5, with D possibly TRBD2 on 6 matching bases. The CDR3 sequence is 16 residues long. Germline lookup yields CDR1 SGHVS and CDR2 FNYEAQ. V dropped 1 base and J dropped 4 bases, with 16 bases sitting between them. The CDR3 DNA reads TGTGCCAGCAGCTTAGTTTTCAGCGGGTTTGGAGAGACCCAGTACTTC. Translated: CASSLVFSGFGETQYF.

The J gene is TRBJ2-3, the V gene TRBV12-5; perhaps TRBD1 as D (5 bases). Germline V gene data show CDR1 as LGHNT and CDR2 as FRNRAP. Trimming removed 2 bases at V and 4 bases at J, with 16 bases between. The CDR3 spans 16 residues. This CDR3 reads CASGLPPGPQPDTQYF. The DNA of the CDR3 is TGTGCTAGTGGTTTGCCCCCAGGGCCTCAGCCAGATACGCAGTATTTT. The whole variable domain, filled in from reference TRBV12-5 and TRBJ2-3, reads DARVTQTPRHKVTEMGQEVTMRCQPILGHNTVFWYRQTMMQGLELLAYFRNRAPLDDSGMPKDRFSAEMPDATLATLKIQPSEPRDSAVYFCASGLPPGPQPDTQYFGPGTRLTVL.